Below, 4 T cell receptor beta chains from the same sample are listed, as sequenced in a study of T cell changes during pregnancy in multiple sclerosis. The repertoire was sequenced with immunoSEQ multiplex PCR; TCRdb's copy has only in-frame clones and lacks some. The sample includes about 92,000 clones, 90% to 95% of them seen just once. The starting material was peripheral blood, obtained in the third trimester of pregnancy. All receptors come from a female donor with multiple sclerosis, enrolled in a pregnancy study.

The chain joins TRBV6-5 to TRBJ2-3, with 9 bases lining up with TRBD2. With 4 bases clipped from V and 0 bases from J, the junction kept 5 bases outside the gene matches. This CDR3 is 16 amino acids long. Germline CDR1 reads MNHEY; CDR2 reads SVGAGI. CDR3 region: CASSLSGRTSTDTQYF. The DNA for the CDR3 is TGTGCCAGCAGTTTAAGCGGGAGGACTAGCACAGATACGCAGTATTTT.

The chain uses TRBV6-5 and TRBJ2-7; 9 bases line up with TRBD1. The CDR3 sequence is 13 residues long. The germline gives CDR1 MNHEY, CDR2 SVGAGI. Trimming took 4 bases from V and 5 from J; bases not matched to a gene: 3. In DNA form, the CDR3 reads TGTGCCAGCAGTTCGGGACAGGGAGACGAGCAGTACTTC. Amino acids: CASSSGQGDEQYF.

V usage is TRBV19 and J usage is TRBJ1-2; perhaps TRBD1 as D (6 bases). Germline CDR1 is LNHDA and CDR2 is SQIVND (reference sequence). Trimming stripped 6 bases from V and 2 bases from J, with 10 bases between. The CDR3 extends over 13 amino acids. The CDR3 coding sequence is TGTGCCAGTAGCTTACAGGGAAACTATGGCTACACCTTC. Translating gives CASSLQGNYGYTF. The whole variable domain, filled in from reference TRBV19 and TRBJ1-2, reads DGGITQSPKYLFRKEGQNVTLSCEQNLNHDAMYWYRQDPGQGLRLIYYSQIVNDFQKGDIAEGYSVSREKKESFPLTVTSAQKNPTAFYLCASSLQGNYGYTFGSGTRLTVV.

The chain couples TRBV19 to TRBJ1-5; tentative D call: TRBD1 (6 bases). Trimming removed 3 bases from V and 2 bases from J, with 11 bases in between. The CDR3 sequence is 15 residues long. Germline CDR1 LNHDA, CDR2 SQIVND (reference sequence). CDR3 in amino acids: CASSIYGTRNQPQHF. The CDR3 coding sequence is TGTGCCAGTAGTATTTATGGGACACGCAATCAGCCCCAGCATTTT. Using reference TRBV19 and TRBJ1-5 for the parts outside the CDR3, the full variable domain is DGGITQSPKYLFRKEGQNVTLSCEQNLNHDAMYWYRQDPGQGLRLIYYSQIVNDFQKGDIAEGYSVSREKKESFPLTVTSAQKNPTAFYLCASSIYGTRNQPQHFGDGTRLSIL.